The 20 T cell receptor beta chains given below trace back to one sample, sequenced in a study of OX40 agonist ivuxolimab in advanced cancers. Clones were read by immunoSEQ multiplex PCR, and TCRdb kept only the in-frame ones, dropping some. Of about 35,000 clones listed, 84% are singletons. Specimen: CD4+ or CD8+ T cells sorted from blood, collected in a trial of the OX40 agonist ivuxolimab. Receptor source: an adult with an advanced solid tumor such as melanoma, head and neck, liver or kidney cancer.

The gene calls are TRBV28 and TRBJ2-3, with 8 bases fitting TRBD1. The CDR3 consists of 16 residues. Germline trimming cut 3 bases from V and 4 bases from J; bases unmatched to any gene: 9. Germline CDR1 is MDHEN and CDR2 is SYDVKM. The CDR3 nucleotides are TGTGCCAGCAGTTTCCCCAACCCAGGGGGCGCAGATACGCAGTATTTT. It yields the protein CASSFPNPGGADTQYF. The whole variable domain, remainder taken from reference TRBV28 and TRBJ2-3, is DVKVTQSSRYLVKRTGEKVFLECVQDMDHENMFWYRQDPGLGLRLIYFSYDVKMKEKGDIPEGYSVSREKKERFSLILESASTNQTSMYLCASSFPNPGGADTQYFGPGTRLTVL.

The chain employs TRBV2 and TRBJ1-6; no clear D. Per the germline V gene, CDR1 is SNHLY and CDR2 is FYNNEI. The germline V and J ends were trimmed by 6 bases and 10 bases, with 13 bases remaining between them. The CDR3 covers 13 residues. This CDR3 reads CASRARVGSPLHF. The DNA of the CDR3 is TGTGCCAGCAGAGCAAGGGTCGGGTCACCCCTCCACTTT. Looking up the rest from reference TRBV2 and TRBJ1-6 gives the full variable domain: EPEVTQTPSHQVTQMGQEVILRCVPISNHLYFYWYRQILGQKVEFLVSFYNNEISEKSEIFDDQFSVERPDGSNFTLKIRSTKLEDSAMYFCASRARVGSPLHFGNGTRLTVT.

The chain is built from TRBV27 and TRBJ1-1; D perhaps matches TRBD1 (6 bases). V shed 4 bases and J shed 1 base, with 13 bases lying between them. This CDR3 contains 15 residues. CDR1 is MNHEY and CDR2 is SMNVEV in the germline V gene (reference sequence). DNA for the CDR3: TGTGCCAGCAGTTCCTTCCAGACAGGGAACACTGAAGCTTTCTTT. Residues: CASSSFQTGNTEAFF.

The rearrangement joins TRBV4-1 to TRBJ1-6; D not certain. Trimming pared 4 bases from V and 8 bases from J, leaving 21 bases between. Germline CDR1 MGHRA, CDR2 YSYEKL. The CDR3 totals 17 residues. The CDR3 spells CASSRSVWSGEDSPLHF. The CDR3 region has the DNA TGCGCCAGCAGCCGCTCGGTGTGGTCGGGCGAGGATTCACCCCTCCACTTT.

A remark on this clone: The same CDR3 is also encoded by other DNA sequences in this sample. V is TRBV13 and J is TRBJ1-1, with 7 bases that match TRBD1. Germline V gene data show CDR1 as PRHDT and CDR2 as FYEKMQ (reference sequence). The CDR3 has 14 amino acids. After removal of 3 bases from V and 8 bases from J, the junction contained 9 bases not matched to a gene. The CDR3 is CASSLGQGVEEAFF. CDR3 nucleotide sequence: TGTGCCAGCAGCTTGGGTCAGGGGGTCGAGGAAGCTTTCTTT. Variable domain in full (rest from reference TRBV13 and TRBJ1-1): AAGVIQSPRHLIKEKRETATLKCYPIPRHDTVYWYQQGPGQDPQFLISFYEKMQSDKGSIPDRFSAQQFSDYHSELNMSSLELGDSALYFCASSLGQGVEEAFFGQGTRLTVV.

The V gene is TRBV13, the J gene TRBJ2-1; 10 bases map to TRBD2. Germline V gene lookup returns CDR1 PRHDT and CDR2 FYEKMQ (reference sequence). The CDR3 loop spans 11 amino acids. V gave up 5 bases and J gave up 14 bases; unmatched junction bases: 3. The CDR3 DNA reads as TGTGCCAGCAGCATGGGACTAGCGAAGTTCTTC. Amino acid sequence: CASSMGLAKFF.

CDR3 bases: TGTGCCAGCAGCCTGACCTTAAACACTGAAGCTTTCTTT. Its protein is CASSLTLNTEAFF. The rearrangement joins TRBV27 to TRBJ1-1, with D unclear. The CDR3 extends over 13 amino acids. Trimming took off 6 bases at V and 2 bases at J, with 10 bases between the two ends. Germline V lookup: CDR1 MNHEY, CDR2 SMNVEV (reference sequence).

A word on this clone: Other DNA sequences in this specimen translate into the identical CDR3. The chain combines TRBV6-5 with TRBJ1-1; TRBD1 is a possible D gene (6 bases). The CDR3 length is 13 residues. The germline gives CDR1 MNHEY, CDR2 SVGAGI. The V end lost 0 bases, the J end lost 8 bases, and 10 bases lay between the germline ends. CDR3 in DNA: TGTGCCAGCAGTTACTCGTATGGGACAGAAGCTTTCTTT. It encodes CASSYSYGTEAFF.

The chain is built from TRBV2 and TRBJ1-2; D might be TRBD1 (6 bases). The CDR3 is made up of 14 amino acids. From germline, CDR1 is SNHLY and CDR2 FYNNEI. V lost 1 base and J 3 bases, leaving 9 bases between the germline ends. The CDR3 DNA reads as TGTGCCAGCAGTGAAGGCCAGGGGTACTATGGCTACACCTTC. This translates into CASSEGQGYYGYTF. The complete variable domain, with remaining parts taken from reference TRBV2 and TRBJ1-2, reads EPEVTQTPSHQVTQMGQEVILRCVPISNHLYFYWYRQILGQKVEFLVSFYNNEISEKSEIFDDQFSVERPDGSNFTLKIRSTKLEDSAMYFCASSEGQGYYGYTFGSGTRLTVV.

The chain combines TRBV9 with TRBJ2-1, with TRBD2 matching 12 bases. This CDR3 has 14 amino acids. V lost 3 bases to trimming and J lost 7 bases; unmatched junction nucleotides: 2. The germline gives CDR1 SGDLS, CDR2 YYNGEE. The CDR3 sequence: CASSASGGANEQFF. The DNA of the CDR3 is TGTGCCAGCAGCGCTAGCGGGGGGGCTAATGAGCAGTTCTTC.

The chain links TRBV2 to TRBJ2-1; 8 bases match TRBD2. V trimming: 9 bases; J trimming: 4 bases; junction bases outside the gene matches: 14. Germline CDR1 is SNHLY and CDR2 is FYNNEI. The CDR3 is 16 residues long. In nucleotides, the CDR3 is TGTGCCAGAACCTTAGGACTAGCCGAAATTTACAATGAGCAGTTCTTC. Protein sequence: CARTLGLAEIYNEQFF.

This clone was seen a handful of times. The junction departs from the called germline gene at one end, perhaps through a read error. This chain uses TRBV27 with TRBJ2-1; D unclear. The CDR3 is 13 amino acids. CDR1 and CDR2 (germline): MNHEY, SMNVEV (reference sequence). The DNA for the CDR3 is TGTGCCAGCAGTCCTACTGCCGGGTCACGCGAACTCTTC. Its translation is CASSPTAGSRELF.

This CDR3 reads CASSLGERGPSYEQYF. For the CDR3, the DNA is TGTGCCAGCAGCTTGGGGGAGCGGGGACCGTCCTACGAGCAGTACTTC. This chain uses TRBV5-4 with TRBJ2-7; 7 bases map to TRBD2. The CDR3 totals 16 residues. Per the germline V gene, CDR1 is SGHNT and CDR2 is YYREEE (reference sequence). Unmatched junction bases numbered 7, after V lost 0 bases and J lost 1 base.

The rearrangement uses TRBV30 and TRBJ1-2; the D is unclear. The CDR3 is made up of 12 amino acids. The germline V gene has CDR1 GTSNPN and CDR2 SVGIG (reference sequence). Trimming took 6 bases from V and 4 from J, leaving 12 bases between them. The CDR3 DNA follows: TGTGCCTGCCTCTTAGGAGCCTATGGCTACACCTTC. Translation: CACLLGAYGYTF. The variable domain in full, completed from reference TRBV30 and TRBJ1-2, reads SQTIHQWPATLVQPVGSPLSLECTVEGTSNPNLYWYRQAAGRGLQLLFYSVGIGQISSEVPQNLSASRPQDRQFILSSKKLLLSDSGFYLCACLLGAYGYTFGSGTRLTVV.

A remark on this clone: Distinct nucleotide sequences in the sample also encode this CDR3. This chain links TRBV6-5 with TRBJ2-7; perhaps TRBD2 as D (6 bases). This CDR3 spans 13 amino acids. The V gene lost 4 bases and the J gene lost 0 bases, with 7 bases spanning the gap. The V gene's germline CDR1 is MNHEY and CDR2 SVGAGI. This CDR3 is CASSSGVSYEQYF. The DNA of the CDR3 is TGTGCCAGCAGTTCGGGGGTCTCCTACGAGCAGTACTTC.

V and J are TRBV11-3 and TRBJ2-5, with D tentatively TRBD2 (6 bases). The CDR3 sequence is 17 residues long. Germline assignment: CDR1 SGHNT and CDR2 YENEEA. The germline V and J ends were trimmed by 2 bases and 5 bases, with 21 bases remaining between them. The CDR3 DNA reads as TGTGCCAGCAGCTTATTCCCTCCTAGCGCAGAGGGGGAGACCCAGTACTTC. It codes for CASSLFPPSAEGETQYF. The complete variable domain, with remaining parts taken from reference TRBV11-3 and TRBJ2-5, reads EAGVVQSPRYKIIEKKQPVAFWCNPISGHNTLYWYLQNLGQGPELLIRYENEEAVDDSQLPKDRFSAERLKGVDSTLKIQPAELGDSAVYLCASSLFPPSAEGETQYFGPGTRLLVL.

This clone is termed medium-sized (0.01 to 0.1%). The chain recombines TRBV13 with TRBJ2-2; D tentatively fits TRBD1 or TRBD2 (5 bases each). Germline CDR1 reads PRHDT; CDR2 reads FYEKMQ (reference sequence). Trimming took 6 bases from V and 3 from J, leaving 11 bases between them. The CDR3 loop spans 14 amino acids. CDR3: CASRARGDTGELFF. As DNA, the CDR3 is TGTGCCAGCAGGGCTAGAGGGGACACCGGGGAGCTGTTTTTT.

The chain employs TRBV2 and TRBJ1-6; 9 bases match TRBD1. There are 15 residues in the CDR3. The germline CDR1 and CDR2 sequences are SNHLY and FYNNEI. The V and J ends lost 6 bases and 4 bases, in that order; junction bases with no gene match: 4. CDR3 nucleotides: TGTGCCAGCAGAGGGACAGGGATTTATAATTCACCCCTCCACTTT. Its translation: CASRGTGIYNSPLHF.

V usage is TRBV7-9 and J usage is TRBJ2-7; D call uncertain. The CDR3 covers 14 residues. Trimming took 5 bases from V and 2 from J, leaving 13 bases between them. The germline V gene encodes CDR1 SEHNR and CDR2 FQNEAQ (reference sequence). This CDR3 reads CASSPSGRAYEQYF. The CDR3 DNA is TGTGCCAGCAGCCCGTCGGGTAGGGCCTACGAGCAGTACTTC.

The rearrangement uses TRBV27 and TRBJ2-1; possibly TRBD2 for D (6 bases). V dropped 6 bases and J dropped 2 bases, with 14 bases sitting between them. The CDR3 is made up of 15 amino acids. Germline loops: CDR1 MNHEY, CDR2 SMNVEV (reference sequence). CDR3: CASSWDSGPYNEQFF. The DNA of the CDR3 is TGTGCCAGCAGCTGGGATAGCGGACCCTACAATGAGCAGTTCTTC.